Listed below are T cell receptor beta chains from one sample, sequenced in a study of post-analysis software for immune sequencing data. TCRdb processed the PCR reads anew with MiXCR; each CDR3 protein has one entry. The sample contains 750,000 to 950,000 distinct CDR3 sequences, 40% to 55% of which appear only once. Sequenced material: blood. Every receptor here comes from a girl between 10 and 17 years old with multiple sclerosis. The CDR3 runs from the conserved cysteine through the conserved F or W.

TRBV12-3/TRBV12-4	TRBJ2-7	CASSVGQRYEQYF
TRBV3-1	TRBJ2-1	CASSPLGGQAGDEQFF
TRBV4-1	TRBJ2-4	CASSQEVGLEVMREQYF
TRBV25-1	TRBJ2-2	CASSELSGAGELFF
TRBV12-3/TRBV12-4	TRBJ1-1	CASSLRRGFRTGDTEAFF
TRBV20-1	TRBJ2-1	CSARDPSGTAEQFF
TRBV29-1	TRBJ2-1	CSVGLASSYNEQFF
TRBV12-3/TRBV12-4	NA	CASSFRGQGAGYEQYF
TRBV6-1	TRBJ2-3	CASTTSGSRTQYF
TRBV20-1	TRBJ2-1	CSALTRTSSYNEQFF
TRBV4-2	TRBJ2-7	CASSQHRLAGAEQYF
TRBV25-1	NA	CASSEDDYYNEQYF
TRBV5-1	TRBJ2-5	CASSLSPIGAGGPQETQYF
TRBV9	TRBJ1-1	CASSFYRGGDTEAFF
TRBV7-9	TRBJ1-2	CASSRQTRANYGYTF
TRBV7-2	TRBJ1-2	CASSLVDTRPSHYGYTF
TRBV7-9	TRBJ2-1	CASSLFISRTSEDNEQFF
TRBV7-2	TRBJ2-3	CASSFPRRGTDTQYF
TRBV19	NA	CASSMGSAGETQYF
TRBV28	TRBJ1-2	CASSLSGRDGYGYTF
TRBV29-1	TRBJ2-5	CSVVKLGLAMETQYF
TRBV5-5	TRBJ2-7	CASSPGTATKQYF
TRBV20-1	TRBJ2-7	CSARDPAAGSYEQYF
TRBV30	NA	CARGTASYEQYF
TRBV20-1	TRBJ2-4	CSAPQWGTGGLEQYF
TRBV20-1	TRBJ2-1	CSARAGTSGYNEQFF
TRBV7-9	TRBJ2-6	CASSSKAGAGANVLTF
TRBV6-1	TRBJ2-5	CASRPQPGQGKKETQYF
TRBV7-9	TRBJ2-7	CASSSTSGRSEQYF
TRBV12-3/TRBV12-4	NA	CASRPGRGNLGEYEQYF
TRBV20-1	NA	CSAMDFAYEQYF
TRBV19	TRBJ2-3	CASSILFSGSTDTQYF
TRBV12-3/TRBV12-4	TRBJ2-5	CASSLEGQSQETQYF
TRBV20-1	TRBJ2-5	CSASAGTSGGQTQYF
TRBV7-2	TRBJ2-1	CASIPSSQPSNEQFF
TRBV5-1	TRBJ2-5	CASSLAAGAYEETQYF
TRBV30	TRBJ2-2	CAWSVIGNGELFF
TRBV6-1	TRBJ2-1	CASSAGTQLEQFF
TRBV4-1	TRBJ2-2	CASSQDNDRVELFF
TRBV6-6	TRBJ2-5	CASSFGQLGETQYF
TRBV7-6	TRBJ2-1	CVSSLAAVAETNEQFF
TRBV4-2	TRBJ2-1	CASSQDASGTYNEQFF
TRBV20-1	TRBJ1-1	CSARDPRKSSQNTEAFF